The 28 T cell receptor beta chains below were found in one sample sequenced in a study of OX40 agonist ivuxolimab in advanced cancers. Generated by immunoSEQ multiplex PCR, the TCRdb table keeps only in-frame clones and is missing some. The data show tens of thousands of clones, approximately 80% seen once. The starting material was CD4+ or CD8+ T cells sorted from blood, obtained in a trial of the OX40 agonist ivuxolimab. The receptors were gathered from an adult with an advanced solid tumor such as melanoma, head and neck, liver or kidney cancer.

The sample holds a few counts of this clone. This chain uses TRBV21-1 with TRBJ2-5; no DNA check was done on the table's D call, TRBD2. TRBV21-1 is flagged as a pseudogene. The CDR3 has 19 residues. CDR3 in amino acids: CASSKAPRGAGAKQETQYF. The CDR3 DNA reads TGTGCCAGCAGCAAAGCGCCCCGGGGGGCAGGGGCGAAACAAGAGACCCAGTACTTC.

The CDR3 here is CASRNGGRGEAFF. The CDR3 region has the DNA TGTGCCAGCAGGAATGGGGGTAGAGGTGAAGCTTTCTTT. The chain uses TRBV6-5 and TRBJ1-1; maybe TRBD1 (5 bases). Germline V lookup: CDR1 MNHEY, CDR2 SVGAGI. The V end was cut by 6 bases, the J end by 7 bases, with 15 bases between. The CDR3 spans 13 residues.

The chain couples TRBV4-2 to TRBJ2-1, with 8 bases identical to TRBD2. V lost 1 base, J lost 10 bases, and 9 bases stayed unmatched. Germline loops: CDR1 LGHNA, CDR2 YNFKEQ. The CDR3 covers 15 residues. DNA for the CDR3: TGTGCCAGCAGCCAAGGTCCTAGCGGGCTGAGGGAGCAGTTCTTC. The encoded protein is CASSQGPSGLREQFF.

The V gene is TRBV7-9, the J gene TRBJ2-7; 8 nucleotides agree with TRBD1. The V segment lost 2 bases and the J segment 1 base; nucleotides outside the gene matches: 4. The germline V gene has CDR1 SEHNR and CDR2 FQNEAQ (reference sequence). The CDR3 is made up of 15 amino acids. CDR3 loop: CASSLQGASSYEQYF. CDR3 DNA: TGTGCCAGCAGCTTACAGGGGGCATCGTCCTACGAGCAGTACTTC.

CDR3 bases: TGTGCCAGCAGCCCGAGACTTGGACTAGCGGGAGCCGCAGATACGCAGTATTTT. Its translation is CASSPRLGLAGAADTQYF. V usage is TRBV7-7 and J usage is TRBJ2-3, with TRBD2 matching over 13 bases. Germline values: CDR1 SSHAT, CDR2 FNYEAQ (reference sequence). This CDR3 has 18 residues. J gave up 4 bases and V 5 bases, and 12 bases lay outside the gene matches.

This clone was counted a single time. CDR3 loop: CASSLSSTYEQYF. Here the CDR3 DNA reads TGTGCCAGCAGTTTATCCTCCACCTACGAGCAGTACTTC. This chain uses TRBV27 with TRBJ2-7, with unresolved D. Germline V lookup: CDR1 MNHEY, CDR2 SMNVEV (reference sequence). V lost 0 bases, J lost 2 bases, and 5 bases lay in between. The CDR3 length is 13 residues.

V and J are TRBV2 and TRBJ2-7; TRBD1 matches 8 bases. V lost 10 bases to trimming and J lost 6 bases; unmatched junction nucleotides: 2. The CDR3 runs 10 residues. Germline values: CDR1 SNHLY, CDR2 FYNNEI. CDR3 nucleotide sequence: TGTGCCACCAGGGGGCTCGAGCAGTACTTC. This translates into CATRGLEQYF.

The chain carries TRBV7-2 and TRBJ2-5; TRBD2 agrees at 10 bases. The CDR3 length is 16 residues. V shed 4 bases, J shed 7 bases, and the junction held 12 bases outside the gene matches. Looked up from germline, CDR1 is SGHTA and CDR2 is FQGNSA. The CDR3 here is CASSYSGGAAGGTQYF. Written as DNA, the CDR3 is TGTGCCAGCAGCTACAGCGGGGGGGCCGCTGGCGGGACCCAGTACTTC.

The chain links TRBV12-1 to TRBJ2-2; TRBD2 is taken as the D call from the table, unchecked against the DNA. TRBV12-1 is shown as a pseudogene. The CDR3 runs 16 residues. CDR3 protein: CASSDAGGLNTGELFF. CDR3 sequence (DNA): TGTGCCAGCAGCGATGCGGGGGGGCTGAACACCGGGGAGCTGTTTTTT.

The chain joins TRBV21-1 to TRBJ2-7; whether TRBD1, the table's D call, matches the DNA was not checked. TRBV21-1 is recorded as a pseudogene. The CDR3 is 16 residues long. CDR3 amino acids: CASSGGTGEKTYEQYF. The CDR3 DNA reads TGTGCCAGCAGCGGGGGGACAGGGGAAAAAACCTACGAGCAGTACTTC.

This rearrangement joins TRBV28 to TRBJ2-7; 9 nucleotides align to TRBD1. Germline assignment: CDR1 MDHEN and CDR2 SYDVKM. With 5 bases clipped from V and 7 bases from J, the junction kept 12 bases outside the gene matches. The CDR3 is 15 residues long. The CDR3, as DNA: TGTGCCAGCAGTCCGCCCGGACAGGGGTCTCGGGAGCAGTACTTC. Protein: CASSPPGQGSREQYF.

The CDR3 loop is CASSQSGSPYNEQFF. CDR3 nucleotide sequence: TGTGCCAGCAGCCAGAGCGGGAGTCCATACAATGAGCAGTTCTTC. This sequence joins TRBV7-6 and TRBJ2-1; 8 bases match TRBD2. Germline trimming cut 5 bases from V and 4 bases from J; bases unmatched to any gene: 7. The CDR3 contains 15 residues. Germline-derived CDR1 and CDR2 are SGHVS and FNYEAQ.

The chain uses TRBV27 and TRBJ2-1; 10 nucleotides line up with TRBD1. The germline V gene encodes CDR1 MNHEY and CDR2 SMNVEV (reference sequence). Losses at the gene ends were 5 bases for V and 4 bases for J; bases not matched to a gene: 11. The CDR3 consists of 17 residues. CDR3 in amino acids: CASSRPSTGGAYNEQFF. DNA of the CDR3: TGTGCCAGCAGTCGACCCTCGACAGGGGGCGCGTACAATGAGCAGTTCTTC.

The rearrangement uses TRBV19 and TRBJ1-5, with D possibly TRBD1 on 6 matching bases. This CDR3 contains 17 residues. In germline, CDR1 is LNHDA, CDR2 SQIVND (reference sequence). V shed 5 bases and J shed 4 bases, with 21 bases lying between them. The CDR3 bases are TGTGCCAGTAGTCCTTTAACAGGGAAGGCAGGGAATCAGCCCCAGCATTTT. Translated: CASSPLTGKAGNQPQHF. Based on the CDR3 plus reference TRBV19 and TRBJ1-5, the full variable domain is DGGITQSPKYLFRKEGQNVTLSCEQNLNHDAMYWYRQDPGQGLRLIYYSQIVNDFQKGDIAEGYSVSREKKESFPLTVTSAQKNPTAFYLCASSPLTGKAGNQPQHFGDGTRLSIL.

This chain connects TRBV27 to TRBJ2-6; 7 bases fit TRBD2. The CDR3 totals 18 residues. Trimming removed 7 bases from V and 2 bases from J; junction bases left unmatched: 14. Per the germline V gene, CDR1 is MNHEY and CDR2 is SMNVEV (reference sequence). The CDR3: CASIGLVGLGAGANVLTF. In DNA, the CDR3 is TGTGCCAGCATAGGGTTGGTTGGACTAGGGGCTGGGGCCAACGTCCTGACTTTC.

The rearrangement joins TRBV6-1 to TRBJ2-5, with TRBD2 matching 9 bases. V lost 8 bases and J lost 5; bases outside the gene matches: 6. CDR1 is MNHNS and CDR2 is SASEGT in the germline V gene. This CDR3 has 13 amino acids. This CDR3 is CASGREGVETQYF. CDR3 bases: TGTGCCAGCGGGCGGGAGGGCGTGGAGACCCAGTACTTC.

This rearrangement joins TRBV7-3 to TRBJ2-2, with no clear D. CDR3 size: 15 residues. The V gene lost 2 bases and the J gene lost 3 bases, with 10 bases spanning the gap. Germline V gene lookup returns CDR1 SGHTA and CDR2 FQGTGA. CDR3 in amino acids: CASSLAADHTGELFF. CDR3 nucleotides: TGTGCCAGCAGCTTAGCGGCAGATCACACCGGGGAGCTGTTTTTT.

V usage is TRBV30 and J usage is TRBJ2-1, with D possibly matching TRBD1 (6 bases). Per germline, CDR1 GTSNPN and CDR2 SVGIG (reference sequence). The CDR3 is 15 amino acids. Trimming removed 3 bases at V and 6 bases at J, with 18 bases between. The CDR3 DNA sequence: TGTGCCTGGAGGGTGGAACAGGGTTATGGCAATGAGCAGTTCTTC. Translated: CAWRVEQGYGNEQFF.

The chain links TRBV21-1 to TRBJ1-2; TRBD1, as called in the table, went unchecked against the DNA. TRBV21-1 is assigned pseudogene status. CDR3 length: 15 residues. CDR3 bases: TGTGCCAGCAGCACCTGCTCCCCCCTGCAGAACGGCTACACCTTC. This translates into CASSTCSPLQNGYTF.

This clone was recorded only once. The rearrangement uses TRBV6-5 and TRBJ1-1, with no clear D. The ends were cut back, 0 bases at V and 6 bases at J, with 11 bases in the middle. CDR1 and CDR2 (germline): MNHEY, SVGAGI. The CDR3 runs 14 residues. CDR3 in DNA: TGTGCCAGCAGTTACTCGAGTAACATACCTGAAGCTTTCTTT. Residues: CASSYSSNIPEAFF.

The CDR3, as DNA: TGTGCCAGCCGCTGGCTACAGGGGAATGGCTACACCTTC. Amino acids: CASRWLQGNGYTF. The chain combines TRBV6-5 with TRBJ1-2, with 7 bases identical to TRBD1. This CDR3 comprises 13 residues. Losses at the gene ends were 8 bases for V and 6 bases for J; bases not matched to a gene: 9. CDR1 is MNHEY, CDR2 SVGAGI, per germline.

The chain recombines TRBV19 with TRBJ1-1, with TRBD1 as a possible D gene (6 bases). Between the trimmed V and J ends, which lost 2 bases and 5 bases, there was a span of 15 bases. This CDR3 has 15 residues. Germline V gives CDR1 LNHDA, CDR2 SQIVND (reference sequence). The CDR3 sequence: CASSIPLRGRTEAFF. The DNA of the CDR3 is TGTGCCAGTAGTATACCATTGAGGGGGAGGACTGAAGCTTTCTTT.

The chain joins TRBV6-1 to TRBJ1-5; D is ambiguous. V was cut by 1 base and J by 0 bases, with 10 bases left in between. Looked up from germline, CDR1 is MNHNS and CDR2 is SASEGT. This CDR3 has 16 residues. CDR3 sequence reads: CASSEGRGNSNQPQHF. DNA for the CDR3: TGTGCCAGCAGTGAAGGGCGAGGTAATAGCAATCAGCCCCAGCATTTT.

The rearrangement joins TRBV7-2 to TRBJ2-1; possibly TRBD1 for D (5 bases). CDR1 and CDR2 (germline): SGHTA, FQGNSA. Trimming removed 5 bases at V and 12 bases at J, with 14 bases between. The CDR3 covers 12 residues. The CDR3 is CASSPTAVGQFF. CDR3 bases: TGTGCCAGCAGCCCGACAGCTGTGGGGCAGTTCTTC.

The chain links TRBV28 to TRBJ2-6, with 7 nucleotides matching TRBD1. CDR3 length equals 17 residues. The junction had 7 bases not matched to a gene; V was cut back by 3 bases and J by 2 bases. Looked up from germline, CDR1 is MDHEN and CDR2 is SYDVKM. CDR3 residues: CASSFYGQATGANVLTF. In nucleotides, the CDR3 is TGTGCCAGCAGTTTTTACGGACAGGCGACTGGGGCCAACGTCCTGACTTTC.

CDR3 in DNA: TGTGCCAGCTCCCGGACGGGCGGTAGGAGCTCCTACGAGCAGTACTTC. Its translation is CASSRTGGRSSYEQYF. The chain couples TRBV18 to TRBJ2-7; unclear D gene. The length of the CDR3 is 16 residues. Trimming removed 6 bases at V and 0 bases at J, with 18 bases between. Germline V gene data show CDR1 as KGHSH and CDR2 as LQKENI.

V is TRBV29-1 and J is TRBJ2-1; TRBD1 matches at 12 bases. This CDR3 has 14 amino acids. V dropped 7 bases and J dropped 7; count of bases not matched to a gene: 8. Germline CDR1 SQVTM, CDR2 ANQGSEA. Here the CDR3 reads CSAEGTGGVNEQFF. The CDR3 coding sequence is TGCAGCGCCGAGGGGACAGGGGGCGTGAATGAGCAGTTCTTC.

The chain uses TRBV13 and TRBJ2-7; possibly TRBD2 for D (6 bases). The V end was cut by 3 bases, the J end by 0 bases, with 12 bases between. The length of the CDR3 is 15 residues. Germline-derived CDR1 and CDR2 are PRHDT and FYEKMQ (reference sequence). This CDR3 is CASSLSAGSSYEQYF. CDR3 DNA sequence: TGTGCCAGCAGCTTGAGTGCGGGGAGCTCCTACGAGCAGTACTTC.